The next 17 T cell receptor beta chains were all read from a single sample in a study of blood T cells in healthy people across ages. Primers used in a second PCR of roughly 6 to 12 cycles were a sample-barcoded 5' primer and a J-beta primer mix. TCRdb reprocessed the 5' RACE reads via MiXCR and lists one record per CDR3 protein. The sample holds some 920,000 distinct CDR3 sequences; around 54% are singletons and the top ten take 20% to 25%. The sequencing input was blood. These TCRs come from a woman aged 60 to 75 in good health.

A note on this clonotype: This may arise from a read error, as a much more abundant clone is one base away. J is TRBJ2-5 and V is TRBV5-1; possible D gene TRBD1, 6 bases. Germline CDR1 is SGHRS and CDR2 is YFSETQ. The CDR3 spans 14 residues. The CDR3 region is CASSSLDSQETRYF. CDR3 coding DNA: TGCGCCAGCAGCTCGCTGGACAGCCAAGAGACCCGGTACTTC.

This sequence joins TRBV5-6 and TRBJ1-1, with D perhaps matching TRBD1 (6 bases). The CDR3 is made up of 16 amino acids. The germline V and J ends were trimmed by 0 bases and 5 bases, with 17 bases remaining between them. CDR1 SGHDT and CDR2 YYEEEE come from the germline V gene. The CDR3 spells CASSLDPGVMSTEAFF. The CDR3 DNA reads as TGTGCCAGCAGCTTGGACCCAGGGGTCATGTCGACTGAAGCTTTCTTT.

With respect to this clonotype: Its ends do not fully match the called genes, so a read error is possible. This CDR3 reads CANSQAAGGGYGYTF. In DNA, the CDR3 is TGTGCCAACAGCCAGGCTGCGGGGGGAGGATATGGCTACACCTTC. The chain carries TRBV3-1 and TRBJ1-2; possibly TRBD1 for D (5 bases). CDR1 is LGHDT and CDR2 is YNNKEL in the germline V gene (reference sequence). This CDR3 has 15 amino acids.

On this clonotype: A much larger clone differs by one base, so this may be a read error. The DNA of the CDR3 is TGTGCCAGCAGCTTTGGGGGACTCGGGTACAATGAGCAGTACTTC. This gives the protein CASSFGGLGYNEQYF. The chain uses TRBV7-2 and TRBJ2-1, with a possible D match to TRBD2 (6 bases). The J call may be incorrect, as the DNA end agrees better with TRBJ2-7. Germline V gene data show CDR1 as SGHTA and CDR2 as FQGNSA. The CDR3 loop spans 15 amino acids.

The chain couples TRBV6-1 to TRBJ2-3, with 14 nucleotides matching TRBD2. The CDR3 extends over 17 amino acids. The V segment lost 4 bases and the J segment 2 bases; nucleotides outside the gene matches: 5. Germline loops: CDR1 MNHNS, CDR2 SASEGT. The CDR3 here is CASSARLAGGYTDTQYF. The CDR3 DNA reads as TGTGCCAGCAGTGCCAGACTAGCGGGAGGGTACACAGATACGCAGTATTTT.

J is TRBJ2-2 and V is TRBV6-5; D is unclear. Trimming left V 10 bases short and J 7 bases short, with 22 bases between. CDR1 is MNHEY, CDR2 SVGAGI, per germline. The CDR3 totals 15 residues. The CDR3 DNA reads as TGTGCCAACAGCCGTTCTATAGGTGGTGGCGGGGAGCTGTTTTTT. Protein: CANSRSIGGGGELFF.

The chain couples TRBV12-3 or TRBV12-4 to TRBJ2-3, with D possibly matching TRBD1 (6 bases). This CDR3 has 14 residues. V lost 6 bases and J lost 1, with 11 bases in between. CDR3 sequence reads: CASSHWGRTDTQYF. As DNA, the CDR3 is TGTGCCAGCAGCCATTGGGGGCGCACAGATACGCAGTATTTT.

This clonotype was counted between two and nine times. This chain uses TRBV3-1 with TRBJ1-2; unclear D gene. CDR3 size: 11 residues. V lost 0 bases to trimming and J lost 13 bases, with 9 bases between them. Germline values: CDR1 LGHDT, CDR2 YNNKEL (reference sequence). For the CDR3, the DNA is TGTGCCAGCAGCCAAGATATAGTTTCCACCTTC. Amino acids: CASSQDIVSTF.

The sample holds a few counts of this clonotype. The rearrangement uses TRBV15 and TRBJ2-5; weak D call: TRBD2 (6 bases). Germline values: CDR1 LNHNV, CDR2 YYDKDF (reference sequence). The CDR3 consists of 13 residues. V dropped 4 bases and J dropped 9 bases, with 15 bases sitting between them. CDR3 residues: CATSIPREMAQYF. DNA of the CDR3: TGTGCCACCAGCATCCCACGGGAGATGGCCCAGTACTTC.

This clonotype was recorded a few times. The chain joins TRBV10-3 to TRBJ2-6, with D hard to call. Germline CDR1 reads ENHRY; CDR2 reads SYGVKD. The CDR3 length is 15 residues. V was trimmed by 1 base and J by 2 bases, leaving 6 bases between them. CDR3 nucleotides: TGTGCCATCAGTGAGTTCGGAGCTGGGGCCAACGTCCTGACTTTC. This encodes CAISEFGAGANVLTF.

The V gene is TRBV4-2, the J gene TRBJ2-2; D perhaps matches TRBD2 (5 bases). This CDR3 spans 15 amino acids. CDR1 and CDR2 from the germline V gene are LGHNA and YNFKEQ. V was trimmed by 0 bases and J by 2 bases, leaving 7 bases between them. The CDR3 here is CASSQDRTNTGELFF. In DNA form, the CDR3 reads TGTGCCAGCAGCCAAGACAGGACTAACACCGGGGAGCTGTTTTTT.

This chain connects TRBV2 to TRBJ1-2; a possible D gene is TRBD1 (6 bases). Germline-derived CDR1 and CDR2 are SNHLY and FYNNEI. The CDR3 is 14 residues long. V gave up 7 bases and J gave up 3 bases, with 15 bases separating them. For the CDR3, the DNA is TGTGCCAGCAATAATTGGGGGCAGGACTATGGCTACACCTTC. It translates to CASNNWGQDYGYTF.

As DNA, the CDR3 is TGCGCCAGCAGCTCGGGACAGGCTAATTCACCCCTCCACTTT. It yields the protein CASSSGQANSPLHF. V and J are TRBV5-1 and TRBJ1-6, with 8 bases fitting TRBD1. Trimming at V came to 3 bases and at J to 6 bases, leaving 2 bases not matched to a gene. Germline-derived CDR1 and CDR2 are SGHRS and YFSETQ. CDR3 length equals 14 residues.

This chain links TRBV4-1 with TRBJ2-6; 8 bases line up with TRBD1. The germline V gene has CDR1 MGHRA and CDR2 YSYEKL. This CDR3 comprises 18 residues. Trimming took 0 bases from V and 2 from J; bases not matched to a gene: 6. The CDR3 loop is CASSQENRGRTGANVLTF. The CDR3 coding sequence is TGCGCCAGCAGCCAAGAAAACAGGGGGAGAACTGGGGCCAACGTCCTGACTTTC.

The CDR3 coding sequence is TGTGCCAGCACATCTAGCGGGAGGCAGGGTTCCTACGAGCAGTACTTC. It is translated as CASTSSGRQGSYEQYF. The genes are TRBV6-5 and TRBJ2-7; 11 bases line up with TRBD2. The germline gives CDR1 MNHEY, CDR2 SVGAGI. After removal of 7 bases from V and 1 base from J, the junction contained 9 bases not matched to a gene. This CDR3 has 16 amino acids.

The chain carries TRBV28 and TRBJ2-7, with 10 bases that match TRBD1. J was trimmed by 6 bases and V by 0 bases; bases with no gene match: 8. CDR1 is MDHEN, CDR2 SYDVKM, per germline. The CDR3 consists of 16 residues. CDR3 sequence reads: CASSLWASRTGGEQYF. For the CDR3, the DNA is TGTGCCAGCAGTTTATGGGCTTCGCGGACAGGGGGCGAGCAGTACTTC.

The CDR3 bases are TGCAGCGTTGAAGTAAGACAGATTAATGAGCAGTTCTTC. Encoded protein: CSVEVRQINEQFF. The chain recombines TRBV29-1 with TRBJ2-1; weak D call: TRBD1 (5 bases). The CDR3 consists of 13 residues. Germline V gives CDR1 SQVTM, CDR2 ANQGSEA. V was shortened by 1 base and J by 7 bases, with 11 bases between the two germline ends.